This passage covers 5 T cell receptor beta chains from one sample sequenced in a study of blood T cell repertoires in COVID-19. Assay used: immunoSEQ multiplex PCR; TCRdb lists only in-frame clones, some missing. The sample consists of more than 150,000 clones, roughly nine tenths of them appearing once. The sequenced sample was peripheral blood. These receptors were taken from a man aged 70-80 years with active or convalescent COVID-19.

The J gene is TRBJ2-1, the V gene TRBV6-4; 8 bases agree with TRBD2. The V gene's germline CDR1 is MRHNA and CDR2 SNTAGT. CDR3 length: 15 amino acids. The V and J ends lost 6 bases and 6 bases, in that order; junction bases with no gene match: 10. In nucleotides, the CDR3 is TGTGCCAGCAGCGCCGCGGGGGGTTCGGTCAATGAGCAGTTCTTC. Translating gives CASSAAGGSVNEQFF.

The chain carries TRBV28 and TRBJ1-2; tentatively, D is TRBD1 (6 bases). Trimming removed 6 bases from V and 4 bases from J, with 12 bases in between. The V gene's germline CDR1 is MDHEN and CDR2 SYDVKM. The CDR3 extends over 13 amino acids. CDR3 region: CASRTGFGYGYTF. CDR3 bases: TGTGCCAGCAGAACAGGGTTCGGCTATGGCTACACCTTC.

The V call is TRBV21-1, the J call TRBJ2-7; the tabulated D call, TRBD2, remains unverified against the DNA. TRBV21-1 has pseudogene status. The CDR3 loop spans 14 amino acids. CDR3 DNA sequence: TGTGCCAGCAGCCCGTGGGGGGACTCCTACGAGCAGTACTTC. Translation: CASSPWGDSYEQYF.

The J gene is TRBJ1-5, the V gene TRBV30; D remains ambiguous. Germline lookup yields CDR1 GTSNPN and CDR2 SVGIG (reference sequence). V was shortened by 3 bases and J by 0 bases, with 9 bases between the two germline ends. The CDR3 is 14 amino acids. CDR3 nucleotide sequence: TGTGCCTGGAGCGACGGGTATAGCAATCAGCCCCAGCATTTT. Encoded protein: CAWSDGYSNQPQHF.

This rearrangement joins TRBV7-2 to TRBJ2-3; unclear D gene. The germline gives CDR1 SGHTA, CDR2 FQGNSA. Trimming removed 1 base from V and 0 bases from J, with 8 bases in between. The CDR3 has 15 residues. This chain's CDR3 is CASSLERGSTDTQYF. The CDR3 region has the DNA TGTGCCAGCAGCTTAGAGCGTGGAAGCACAGATACGCAGTATTTT.